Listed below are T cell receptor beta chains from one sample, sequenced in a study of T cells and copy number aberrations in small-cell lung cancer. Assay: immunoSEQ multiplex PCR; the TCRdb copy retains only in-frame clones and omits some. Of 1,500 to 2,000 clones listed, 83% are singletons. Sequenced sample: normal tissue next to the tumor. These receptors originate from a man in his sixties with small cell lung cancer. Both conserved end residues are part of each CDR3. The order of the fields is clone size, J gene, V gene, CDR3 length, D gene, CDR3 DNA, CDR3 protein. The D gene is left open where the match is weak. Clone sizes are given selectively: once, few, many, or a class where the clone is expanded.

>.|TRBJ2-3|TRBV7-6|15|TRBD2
TGTGCCAGCAGCGGCAATAGCGGGGGGAGAGATACGCAGTATTTT
CASSGNSGGRDTQYF
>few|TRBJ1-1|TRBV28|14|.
TGTGCCAGCAGTTTATTGACCATGAACACTGAAGCTTTCTTT
CASSLLTMNTEAFF
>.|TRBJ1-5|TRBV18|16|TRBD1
TGTGCCAGCTCACCCGGGACAGCTTTTAACAATCAGCCCCAGCATTTT
CASSPGTAFNNQPQHF
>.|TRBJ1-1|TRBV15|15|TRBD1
TGTGCCACCAGCAGTACCCAGGGGGCTAACACTGAAGCTTTCTTT
CATSSTQGANTEAFF
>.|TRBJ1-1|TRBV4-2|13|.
TGTGCCAGCAGCTCTGGACAGAACACTGAAGCTTTCTTT
CASSSGQNTEAFF
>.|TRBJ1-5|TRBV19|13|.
TGTGCCAGTAGTTTGAATAGCAATCAGCCCCAGCATTTT
CASSLNSNQPQHF
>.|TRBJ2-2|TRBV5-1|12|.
TGCGCCAGCAGCTTGGGAGAGGGGGAGCTGTTTTTT
CASSLGEGELFF
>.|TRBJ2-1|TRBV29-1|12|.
TGCAGCGTTGGGGCCTCCTACAATGAGCAGTTCTTC
CSVGASYNEQFF
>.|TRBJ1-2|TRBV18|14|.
TGTGCCAGCTCAGGGACACGGGAGGATTATGGCTACACCTTC
CASSGTREDYGYTF
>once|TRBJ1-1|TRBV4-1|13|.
TGCGCCAGCAGCCAAGAAATGGAGACTAGAGCTTTCTTT
CASSQEMETRAFF
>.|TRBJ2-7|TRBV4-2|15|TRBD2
TGTGCCAGCAGCCCCTCCCTAGCGGACTCTTACGAGCAGTACTTC
CASSPSLADSYEQYF
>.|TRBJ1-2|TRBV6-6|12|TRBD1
TGTGCCAGCAGCGGACAGGGCTATGGCTACACCTTC
CASSGQGYGYTF
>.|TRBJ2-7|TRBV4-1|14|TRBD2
TGCGCCAGCAGTCACCCGGGGAGGGACTACGAGCAGTACTTC
CASSHPGRDYEQYF
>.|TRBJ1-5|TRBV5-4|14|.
TGTGCCAGCAGCTTGTACGGGGGGGGTCAGCCCCAGCATTTT
CASSLYGGGQPQHF
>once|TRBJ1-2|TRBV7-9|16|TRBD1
TGTGCCAGCAGCGAAGAGGGACAGGGGACTGGCTATGGCTACACCTTC
CASSEEGQGTGYGYTF
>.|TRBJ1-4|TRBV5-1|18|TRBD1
TGCGCCAGCAGCTTGGAGTACCCCGCGACAGGGAGTAATGAAAAACTGTTTTTT
CASSLEYPATGSNEKLFF
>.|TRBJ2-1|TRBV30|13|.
TGTGCCTGGAGTGTATGGGGGCTCAATGAGCAGTTCTTC
CAWSVWGLNEQFF
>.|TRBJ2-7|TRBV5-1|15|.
TGCGCCAGCAGCTCCAACTTAGGTCCCTCCTACGAGCAGTACTTC
CASSSNLGPSYEQYF
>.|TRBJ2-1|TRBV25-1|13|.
TGTGCCACCCGACCCAACCGTCCCAATGAGCAGTTCTTC
CATRPNRPNEQFF
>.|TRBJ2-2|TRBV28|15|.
TGTGCCAGCGGACAGGCTAGCGTGAACACCGGGGAGCTGTTTTTT
CASGQASVNTGELFF
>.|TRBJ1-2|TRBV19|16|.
TGTGCCAGTAGTCCGCGCGTGGGAGGGGATAACTATGGCTACACCTTC
CASSPRVGGDNYGYTF
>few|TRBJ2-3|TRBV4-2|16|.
TGTGCCAGCAGCCAAGGAAATAGCGGACTCACAGATACGCAGTATTTT
CASSQGNSGLTDTQYF
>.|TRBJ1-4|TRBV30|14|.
TGTGCCTGGAGTGTGGCAGTAACTAATGAAAAACTGTTTTTT
CAWSVAVTNEKLFF
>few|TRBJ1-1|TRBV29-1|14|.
TGCAGCGTTGGTGGAGGGCTGAAGAACACTGAAGCTTTCTTT
CSVGGGLKNTEAFF
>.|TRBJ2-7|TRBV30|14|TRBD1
TGTGCCTGGAGGGGGACAGGGGAAACCTACGAGCAGTACTTC
CAWRGTGETYEQYF
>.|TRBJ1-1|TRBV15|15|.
TGTGCCACCAGCCTACGGCCGAGTGGGAACACTGAAGCTTTCTTT
CATSLRPSGNTEAFF
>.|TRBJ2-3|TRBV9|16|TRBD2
TGTGCCAGCAGCGTAGGACTAGCGGGAGGTTTGAATACGCAGTATTTT
CASSVGLAGGLNTQYF
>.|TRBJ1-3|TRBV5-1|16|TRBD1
TGCGCCAGCAGCTTGGGACAGGGGGCGACTGGAAACACCATATATTTT
CASSLGQGATGNTIYF
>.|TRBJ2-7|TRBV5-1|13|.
TGCGCCAGCAGCTTAGGGGGGATGTACGAGCAGTACTTC
CASSLGGMYEQYF
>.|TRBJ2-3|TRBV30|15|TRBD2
TGTGCCTGGAGTGATCGGGGGGGCCTAACAGATACGCAGTATTTT
CAWSDRGGLTDTQYF
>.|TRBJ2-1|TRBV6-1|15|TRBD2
TGTGCCAGCAGTGACCTAGCTTCTGGGGGGGATGAGCAGTTCTTC
CASSDLASGGDEQFF
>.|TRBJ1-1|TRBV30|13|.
TGTGCCTGGAGTCAGACTACAAACACTGAAGCTTTCTTT
CAWSQTTNTEAFF
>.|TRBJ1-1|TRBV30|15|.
TGTGCCTGGAGAACCTTTGGGGCCTTGAACACTGAAGCTTTCTTT
CAWRTFGALNTEAFF
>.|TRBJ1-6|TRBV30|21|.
TGTGCCTGGAGGCCCTCGGAGGAATCATCGGACCAGAGCTCCTATAATTCACCCCTCTACTTT
CAWRPSEESSDQSSYNSPLYF
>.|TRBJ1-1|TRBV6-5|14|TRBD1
TGTGCCAGCAGCGACGGACAGGGAGGGACTGAAGCTTTCTTT
CASSDGQGGTEAFF
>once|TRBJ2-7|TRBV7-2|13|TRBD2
TGTGCCAGCAGCACTCAAGCGGGGGGCGAGCAGTACTTC
CASSTQAGGEQYF
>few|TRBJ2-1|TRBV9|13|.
TGTGCCAGCAGCTTCGGAGACGGGACAGAGCAGTTCTTC
CASSFGDGTEQFF
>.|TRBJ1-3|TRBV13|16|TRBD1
TGTGCCAGCAGCTGGGCCCGGACAGGGACTGGAAACACCATATATTTT
CASSWARTGTGNTIYF
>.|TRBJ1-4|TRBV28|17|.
TGTGCCAGCAGCCCGAGGGGTGGGGGTACCCGGAATGAAAAACTGTTTTTT
CASSPRGGGTRNEKLFF
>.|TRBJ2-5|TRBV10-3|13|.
TGTGCCATCAAAGGGGATATCCAAGAGACCCAGTACTTC
CAIKGDIQETQYF
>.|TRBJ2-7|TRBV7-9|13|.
TGTGCCAGCAGCTTAGGAACCCTCTACGAGCAGTACTTC
CASSLGTLYEQYF
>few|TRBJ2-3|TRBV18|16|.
TGTGCCAGCTCACCTTCCCAATTATCTAGCACAGATACGCAGTATTTT
CASSPSQLSSTDTQYF
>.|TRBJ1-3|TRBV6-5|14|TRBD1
TGTGCCAGCAGTCCCAGACAGGGGGAGTACACCATATATTTT
CASSPRQGEYTIYF
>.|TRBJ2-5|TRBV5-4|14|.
TGTGCCAGCAGCTCGGACAGCGTCCAAGAGACCCAGTACTTC
CASSSDSVQETQYF
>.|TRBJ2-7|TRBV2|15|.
TGTGCCAGCAGTGATCAGGGGATCAGCTCCTACGAGCAGTACTTC
CASSDQGISSYEQYF
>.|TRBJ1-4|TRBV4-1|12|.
TGCGCCAGCAGCCAAAACTATGAAAAACTGTTTTTT
CASSQNYEKLFF
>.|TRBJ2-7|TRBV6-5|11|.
TGTGCCGGCGGACTTGGCTACGAGCAGTACTTC
CAGGLGYEQYF
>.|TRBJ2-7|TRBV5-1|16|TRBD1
TGCGCCAGCAGCTCTGGACCATGGACAGGGACGAGGGAGCAGTACTTC
CASSSGPWTGTREQYF
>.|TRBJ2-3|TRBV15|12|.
TGTGCCACCAGCAGTGTGGGAGATACGCAGTATTTT
CATSSVGDTQYF
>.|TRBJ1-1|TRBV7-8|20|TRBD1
TGTGCCAGCAGCTCCGGACAGGGGAGAACCGTCAGATTGGGGAACACTGAAGCTTTCTTT
CASSSGQGRTVRLGNTEAFF
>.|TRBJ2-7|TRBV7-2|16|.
TGTGCCAGCAGCTTAGAGGTGACCCAGATCTCCTACGAGCAGTACTTC
CASSLEVTQISYEQYF
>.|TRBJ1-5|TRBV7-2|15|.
TGTGCCAGCAGCTTAGCGGGGACGGGGAATCAGCCCCAGCATTTT
CASSLAGTGNQPQHF
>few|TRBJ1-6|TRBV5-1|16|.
TGCGCCAGCAGCTTAGACAGTGGAAGCTATAATTCACCCCTCCACTTT
CASSLDSGSYNSPLHF
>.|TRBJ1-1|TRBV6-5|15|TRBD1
TGTGCCAGCAGTAGCGGGGGACAGGCCCGCGCTGGGGCTTTCTTT
CASSSGGQARAGAFF
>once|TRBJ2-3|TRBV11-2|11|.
TGTGCCAGCAGCTACACAGATACGCAGTATTTT
CASSYTDTQYF
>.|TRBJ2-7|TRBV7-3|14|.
TGTGCCAGCAGCTTAAGGGGTGTTGGGGACGAGCAGTACTTC
CASSLRGVGDEQYF
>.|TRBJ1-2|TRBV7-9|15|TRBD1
TGTGCCAGCAGCCGTTCGGGACAGGGTCTTAAGGGCTACACCTTC
CASSRSGQGLKGYTF